These 14 T cell receptor beta chains came from one sample sequenced in a study of regulatory T cells in long-lasting Graves disease. Through Arm-PCR of CDR3 regions and iRepertoire HTBI primers, TCR beta libraries were built. TCRdb called the multiplex PCR reads again in MiXCR, with one record for every CDR3 protein. The sample gives 500,000 to 800,000 distinct CDR3 sequences, about 32% of which show up once; about two fifths is in the top ten. As for time point: persistent/refractory GD, antithyroid drugs over 5 years with positive TRAb. The TCR library was made from RNA that had been extracted from PBMCs in TRIzol. This specimen consisted of peripheral blood mononuclear cells (PBMCs), obtained when the disease was refractory, from a patient treated with antithyroid drugs. The receptors here all came from a female donor with Graves disease.

This chain links TRBV7-9 with TRBJ1-2, with TRBD1 matching over 10 bases. V was pared by 3 bases and J by 7 bases, with 5 bases of the junction left unmatched. This CDR3 is 14 amino acids long. From germline, CDR1 is SEHNR and CDR2 FQNEAQ (reference sequence). CDR3 coding DNA: TGTGCCAGCAGCTTGACAGGGGGCAGTGGTGGCTACACCTTC. Its translation: CASSLTGGSGGYTF.

The genes are TRBV4-1 and TRBJ1-5; D is unresolved. V was pared by 1 base and J by 7 bases, with 11 bases between. Germline V gene data show CDR1 as MGHRA and CDR2 as YSYEKL. This CDR3 is 14 amino acids long. The CDR3 protein is CASSQVALSQPQHF. The CDR3 coding sequence is TGCGCCAGCAGCCAAGTGGCGTTGTCGCAGCCCCAGCATTTT.

The chain employs TRBV3-1 and TRBJ2-7, with D perhaps TRBD2 (5 bases). V lost 4 bases, J lost 5 bases, and 9 bases lay in between. Germline V lookup: CDR1 LGHDT, CDR2 YNNKEL (reference sequence). The CDR3 runs to 12 residues. Written as DNA, the CDR3 is TGTGCCAGCAGCCGCTTCGGGAACGAGCAGTACTTC. Its protein product is CASSRFGNEQYF.

J is TRBJ2-5 and V is TRBV12-3 or TRBV12-4, with a possible D match to TRBD1 (6 bases). This CDR3 contains 15 residues. Trimming took 8 bases from V and 4 from J, leaving 20 bases between them. As DNA, the CDR3 is TGTGCCAGCGCAGCCAGGCTGGGGGCGCGAGAGACCCAGTACTTC. Encoded protein: CASAARLGARETQYF.

The chain has TRBV9 and TRBJ2-7, with D perhaps matching TRBD1 (6 bases). The CDR3 has 13 residues. V was clipped by 3 bases and J by 3 bases, with 10 bases between them. The germline V gene encodes CDR1 SGDLS and CDR2 YYNGEE. CDR3 protein: CASSDGQYYEQYF. The CDR3 DNA follows: TGTGCCAGCAGCGACGGACAGTACTACGAGCAGTACTTC.

The gene calls are TRBV6-1 and TRBJ1-1; D call uncertain. CDR3 length equals 14 residues. The V gene's germline CDR1 is MNHNS and CDR2 SASEGT. V lost 5 bases and J lost 1, with 11 bases in between. The DNA for the CDR3 is TGTGCCAGCAGTATTGGGTATGGGAACACTGAAGCTTTCTTT. This translates into CASSIGYGNTEAFF.

This clonotype was detected only a few times. The rearrangement uses TRBV11-2 and TRBJ2-7; no clear D. CDR3 length: 11 amino acids. Trimming left V 5 bases short and J 5 bases short, with 7 bases between. Germline V lookup: CDR1 SGHAT, CDR2 FQNNGV. This chain's CDR3 is CASSVGNEQYF. The CDR3 DNA reads TGTGCCAGCAGCGTAGGTAACGAGCAGTACTTC.

The V gene is TRBV20-1, the J gene TRBJ2-7; 7 bases fit TRBD2. The CDR3 covers 13 residues. The germline gives CDR1 DFQATT, CDR2 SNEGSKA (reference sequence). V lost 6 bases and J lost 0; bases outside the gene matches: 5. CDR3 protein: CSATSSGSYEQYF. The CDR3 DNA sequence: TGCAGTGCCACGTCTAGCGGCTCCTACGAGCAGTACTTC.

This clonotype was recorded a few times. The chain links TRBV3-1 to TRBJ1-1; D is ambiguous. V lost 2 bases to trimming and J lost 1 base, with 11 bases between them. The V gene's germline CDR1 is LGHDT and CDR2 YNNKEL (reference sequence). There are 15 residues in the CDR3. The CDR3 DNA sequence: TGTGCCAGCAGCCAACTAGGGTCGCGGAACACTGAAGCTTTCTTT. It encodes CASSQLGSRNTEAFF.

The chain recombines TRBV3-1 with TRBJ1-3; no definite D call. Trimming removed 0 bases from V and 4 bases from J, with 10 bases in between. The CDR3 consists of 15 residues. Germline V gene sequence: CDR1 LGHDT, CDR2 YNNKEL (reference sequence). The CDR3 coding sequence is TGTGCCAGCAGCCAAGATCTCGGGTACGGAAACACCATATATTTT. Translating it yields CASSQDLGYGNTIYF. Complete variable domain (other parts from reference TRBV3-1 and TRBJ1-3): DTAVSQTPKYLVTQMGNDKSIKCEQNLGHDTMYWYKQDSKKFLKIMFSYNNKELIINETVPNRFSPKSPDKAHLNLHINSLELGDSAVYFCASSQDLGYGNTIYFGEGSWLTVV.

The V and J genes are TRBV12-3 or TRBV12-4 and TRBJ1-5; no firm D call. Between the trimmed V and J ends, which lost 4 bases and 1 base, there was a span of 11 bases. The CDR3 spans 15 residues. CDR3 nucleotide sequence: TGTGCCAGCAGTTCCGGCTGGGGAAGCAATCAGCCCCAGCATTTT. Its protein is CASSSGWGSNQPQHF.

This clonotype was seen only a few times. The CDR3 DNA reads TGCAGTGCTAGATTACAAGCCTACGATGAGCAGTACTTC. Its protein is CSARLQAYDEQYF. The V call is TRBV20-1, the J call TRBJ2-7; D is uncertain. The CDR3 length is 13 residues. Between the trimmed V and J ends, which lost 2 bases and 7 bases, there was a span of 15 bases. CDR1 DFQATT and CDR2 SNEGSKA come from the germline V gene (reference sequence).

The genes are TRBV15 and TRBJ1-5; no clear D. Germline CDR1 LNHNV, CDR2 YYDKDF (reference sequence). Trimming removed 2 bases at V and 4 bases at J, with 9 bases between. This CDR3 spans 14 amino acids. Here the CDR3 DNA reads TGTGCCACCAGCAGAAACGTTGATAATCAGCCCCAGCATTTT. It encodes CATSRNVDNQPQHF.

This clonotype was found a few times. The chain employs TRBV20-1 and TRBJ2-1; 10 bases are a match to TRBD2. The germline V gene encodes CDR1 DFQATT and CDR2 SNEGSKA (reference sequence). CDR3 length: 18 amino acids. V was clipped by 6 bases and J by 5 bases; unmatched bases: 19. CDR3 sequence reads: CSASDTTSGILYDNEQFF. The CDR3 nucleotides are TGCAGTGCATCGGATACTACTAGCGGGATCTTATATGACAATGAGCAGTTCTTC.